This TCR beta chain was documented in a study of control samples from healthy donors and cancer patients. The junction had 7 bases not matched to a gene; V was cut back by 3 bases and J by 4 bases. The CDR3 covers 16 residues. Germline CDR1 is MGHDK and CDR2 is SYGVNS. Profiled with immunoSEQ multiplex PCR; TCRdb holds only in-frame clones, not every one. Here the sample spans about 140,000 clones, 90% to 95% being singletons. The sequence came from a man in his forties in good health. Specimen: blood. This chain connects TRBV25-1 to TRBJ1-1; 11 bases are a match to TRBD1. The CDR3 protein is CASSETGTGGSTEAFF. The CDR3 nucleotides are TGTGCCAGCAGTGAGACCGGGACAGGGGGGAGCACTGAAGCTTTCTTT.